The source of this T cell receptor beta chain is a study of CD8+CD57+ T cells in acquired aplastic anemia. Profiling that covered TCR beta VDJ and CDR3 relied on genomic DNA as its template. TCRdb re-analysed the reads in MiXCR, keeping a single row per CDR3 protein. Counted here are 35,000 to 40,000 distinct CDR3 sequences, 65% to 80% occurring once; the ten biggest clones make up about 23%. Germline V CDR1 and CDR2: SGHVS, FNYEAQ. The CDR3 sequence is 14 residues long. Trimming pared 8 bases from V and 5 bases from J, leaving 16 bases between. The chain employs TRBV7-6 and TRBJ2-1; D may match TRBD1 or TRBD2 (5 bases each). The specimen was sorted CD4+, CD8+, or CD8+CD57+ T cells (not recorded which) from PBMCs. The clonotype originates from a human donor in good health, serving as a control. The DNA for the CDR3 is TGTGCCAGCTCACCTGGGACGCAAAACAATGAGCAGTTCTTC. Encoded protein: CASSPGTQNNEQFF.